This record covers a single T cell receptor (beta chain). Amplified regions were TCR beta CDR3 sequences from RNA transcripts. First-round RT-PCR targeting the TCR CDR3 was performed with the HTBI primer set. TCRdb independently ran MiXCR on the multiplex PCR reads; one entry per CDR3 protein. Altogether 240,000 or so distinct CDR3 sequences are present, 15% to 20% being singletons, with the ten largest covering 25% to 30%. The study based diagnoses on clinical symptoms, serum thyroxine and TRAb, thyroid ultrasound and orbital computed tomography. These data are taken from a study of T cells in Graves' hyperthyroidism and ophthalmopathy. V was clipped by 3 bases and J by 10 bases; unmatched bases: 6. This CDR3 is built from 15 residues. CDR1 is SGHTA and CDR2 is FQGTGA in the germline V gene.

V gene TRBV7-3 combines with J gene TRBJ1-6; 10 bases map to TRBD1. The sequenced sample was blood. This sequence originates from a woman aged 18-29 years with Graves' ophthalmopathy. The CDR3 is CASSFPGTGESPLHF. CDR3 nucleotide sequence: TGTGCCAGCAGCTTCCCCGGGACAGGGGAATCACCCCTCCACTTT.